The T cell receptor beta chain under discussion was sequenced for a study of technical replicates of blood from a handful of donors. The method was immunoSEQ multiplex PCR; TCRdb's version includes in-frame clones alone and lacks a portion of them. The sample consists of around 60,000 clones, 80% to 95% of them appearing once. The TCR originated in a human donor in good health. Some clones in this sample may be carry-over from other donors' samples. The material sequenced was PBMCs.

The CDR3 DNA is TGTGCCAGCAGTTTATCCAAGGGGGAAGACACTGAAGCTTTCTTT. Its translation is CASSLSKGEDTEAFF. The chain is built from TRBV27 and TRBJ1-1; possible D gene TRBD1, 6 bases. There are 15 residues in the CDR3. CDR1 and CDR2 (germline): MNHEY, SMNVEV (reference sequence). With 0 bases removed from V and 3 bases from J, the gap between germline ends came to 11 bases.